This is a list of T cell receptor beta chains from one sample in a study of T-cell memory formation after mild COVID-19. Each CDR3 protein is one row after TCRdb ran MiXCR on the 5' RACE reads. The sample includes 150,000 to 200,000 distinct CDR3 sequences, 11% of them seen just once. The specimen sequenced was PBMCs or a T cell subset sorted from them (not recorded which). The receptors derive from a man between 18 and 29 years old who had mild COVID-19 (a few samples of this study predate the infection). Cell type and time point are not known. Both conserved end residues are part of each CDR3. A D gene is named only where the DNA matches it firmly. Size is stated for part of the rows, as once, few or many counts, or as a class when the clone is expanded.

J: TRBJ1-2; D: -; V: TRBV7-2; size: few; CDR3: CASSLTLGGYTF; DNA: TGTGCCAGCAGCTTAACCTTAGGGGGCTACACCTTC
J: TRBJ2-1; D: TRBD2; V: TRBV30; size: few; CDR3: CAWSVGLAGINEQFF; DNA: TGTGCCTGGAGTGTTGGACTAGCGGGGATAAATGAGCAGTTCTTC
J: TRBJ2-5; D: -; V: TRBV11-2; size: many; CDR3: CASSRVRETQYF; DNA: TGTGCCAGCAGCCGGGTAAGGGAGACCCAGTACTTC
J: TRBJ2-1; D: TRBD2; V: TRBV7-3; size: many; CDR3: CASSPQLAGGRNEQFF; DNA: TGTGCCAGCAGCCCCCAACTAGCGGGGGGAAGGAATGAGCAGTTCTTC
J: TRBJ1-5; D: TRBD1; V: TRBV6-5; size: few; CDR3: CASSNGQGIQPQHF; DNA: TGTGCCAGCAGTAACGGACAGGGGATTCAGCCCCAGCATTTT
J: TRBJ1-1; D: -; V: TRBV20-1; size: -; CDR3: CSARPAGMNTEAFF; DNA: TGCAGTGCTAGGCCCGCGGGAATGAACACTGAAGCTTTCTTT
J: TRBJ1-1; D: -; V: TRBV12-3/TRBV12-4; size: -; CDR3: CASSLGSAIVGAFF; DNA: TGTGCCAGCAGCCTCGGGAGCGCAATTGTAGGAGCTTTCTTT
J: TRBJ1-2; D: -; V: TRBV20-1; size: -; CDR3: CSAPRGGVGYTF; DNA: TGCAGTGCCCCGCGGGGTGGGGTTGGCTACACCTTC
J: TRBJ1-2; D: TRBD1; V: TRBV5-1; size: once; CDR3: CASSVQGDYGYTF; DNA: TGCGCCAGCAGTGTCCAGGGGGACTATGGCTACACCTTC
J: TRBJ1-2; D: -; V: TRBV7-6; size: many; CDR3: CASSLYGEGGYTF; DNA: TGTGCCAGCAGCTTATACGGCGAGGGTGGCTACACCTTC
J: TRBJ2-5; D: -; V: TRBV6-5; size: -; CDR3: CASSYGTGETQYF; DNA: TGTGCCAGCAGCTACGGGACCGGAGAGACCCAGTACTTC
J: TRBJ2-3; D: TRBD2; V: TRBV18; size: few; CDR3: CASSPIPLAGANTDTQYF; DNA: TGTGCCAGCTCACCCATACCACTAGCGGGGGCAAACACAGATACGCAGTATTTT
J: TRBJ2-2; D: -; V: TRBV20-1; size: many; CDR3: CSARADFLNTGELFF; DNA: TGCAGTGCTAGAGCAGACTTCCTGAACACCGGGGAGCTGTTTTTT
J: TRBJ2-6; D: -; V: TRBV6-4; size: -; CDR3: CASSDMVERRLEGSGANVLTF; DNA: TGTGCCAGCAGTGACATGGTGGAGCGTCGACTAGAGGGCTCTGGGGCCAACGTCCTGACTTTC
J: TRBJ1-5; D: -; V: TRBV2; size: -; CDR3: CASTNGGVNQPQHF; DNA: TGTGCCAGCACCAACGGAGGAGTCAATCAGCCCCAGCATTTT
J: TRBJ2-3; D: TRBD2; V: TRBV10-2; size: many; CDR3: CAVRLAGRTDTQYF; DNA: TGCGCCGTGAGACTAGCGGGGAGGACAGATACGCAGTATTTT
J: TRBJ2-3; D: -; V: TRBV5-1; size: -; CDR3: CASSLTGSNLVDTQYF; DNA: TGCGCCAGCAGCTTAACAGGGAGTAACCTTGTAGATACGCAGTATTTT
J: TRBJ2-5; D: TRBD2; V: TRBV20-1; size: few; CDR3: CSAIPTSGGVETQYF; DNA: TGCAGTGCCATCCCGACTAGCGGGGGGGTTGAGACCCAGTACTTC
J: TRBJ2-3; D: -; V: TRBV11-3; size: few; CDR3: CASSLAGGRGTDTQYF; DNA: TGTGCCAGCAGCTTAGCGGGGGGCCGGGGGACAGATACGCAGTATTTT
J: TRBJ2-3; D: -; V: TRBV7-2; size: few; CDR3: CASSPPYGTDTQYF; DNA: TGTGCCAGCAGCCCCCCCTACGGCACAGATACGCAGTATTTT
J: TRBJ2-7; D: TRBD2; V: TRBV12-3/TRBV12-4; size: -; CDR3: CASSLRAGNHEKYF; DNA: TGTGCCAGCAGTTTACGAGCGGGGAACCACGAGAAGTACTTC
J: TRBJ1-5; D: -; V: TRBV4-1; size: -; CDR3: CASSQDQGQSREPQHF; DNA: TGCGCCAGCAGCCAAGATCAAGGACAGTCCAGGGAGCCCCAGCATTTT
J: TRBJ2-3; D: -; V: TRBV29-1; size: -; CDR3: CSVEGGGTDTQYF; DNA: TGCAGCGTTGAGGGAGGGGGAACAGATACGCAGTATTTT
J: TRBJ2-5; D: -; V: TRBV5-1; size: -; CDR3: CASSLALQQETQYF; DNA: TGCGCCAGCAGCTTGGCCTTACAACAAGAGACCCAGTACTTC
J: TRBJ2-7; D: -; V: TRBV6-6; size: -; CDR3: CASSWSGYEQYF; DNA: TGTGCCAGCAGTTGGTCGGGGTACGAGCAGTACTTC
J: TRBJ1-6; D: TRBD1; V: TRBV20-1; size: few; CDR3: CSAPGTGGTKVDSPLHF; DNA: TGCAGTGCTCCCGGGACAGGGGGAACTAAAGTGGATTCACCCCTCCACTTT
J: TRBJ2-1; D: TRBD2; V: TRBV11-3; size: -; CDR3: CASTVGLAGGSNEQFF; DNA: TGTGCCAGCACCGTGGGACTAGCGGGGGGGTCCAATGAGCAGTTCTTC
J: TRBJ2-7; D: -; V: TRBV12-3/TRBV12-4; size: few; CDR3: CASSRGAERYEQYF; DNA: TGTGCCAGCAGTAGGGGGGCAGAGAGATACGAGCAGTACTTC
J: TRBJ1-5; D: -; V: TRBV6-6; size: -; CDR3: CASSYQVSNQPQHF; DNA: TGTGCCAGCAGTTACCAAGTTAGCAATCAGCCCCAGCATTTT
J: TRBJ2-3; D: TRBD2; V: TRBV5-1; size: few; CDR3: CASSEGTSGGTDTQYF; DNA: TGCGCCAGCAGCGAAGGGACTAGCGGGGGCACAGATACGCAGTATTTT
J: TRBJ2-2; D: -; V: TRBV6-2/TRBV6-3; size: few; CDR3: CASSRGPRGSYTGELFF; DNA: TGTGCCAGCAGTAGAGGACCCCGTGGGAGTTATACCGGGGAGCTGTTTTTT
J: TRBJ2-5; D: TRBD1; V: TRBV11-2; size: many; CDR3: CASSSYRGSTQYF; DNA: TGTGCCAGCAGCTCTTACAGGGGGTCGACCCAGTACTTC
J: TRBJ1-1; D: -; V: TRBV20-1; size: -; CDR3: CSATDQGRTEAFF; DNA: TGCAGTGCCACTGATCAGGGAAGGACTGAAGCTTTCTTT